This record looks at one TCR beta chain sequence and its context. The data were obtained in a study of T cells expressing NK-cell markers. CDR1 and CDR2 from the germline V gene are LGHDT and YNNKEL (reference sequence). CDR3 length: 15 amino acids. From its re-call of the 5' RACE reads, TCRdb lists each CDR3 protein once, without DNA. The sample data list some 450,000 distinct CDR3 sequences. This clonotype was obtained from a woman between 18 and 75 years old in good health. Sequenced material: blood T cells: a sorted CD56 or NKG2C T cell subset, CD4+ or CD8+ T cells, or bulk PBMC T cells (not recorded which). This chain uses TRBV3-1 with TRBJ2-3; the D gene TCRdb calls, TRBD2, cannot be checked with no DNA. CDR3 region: CASSHGGGSADTQYF.